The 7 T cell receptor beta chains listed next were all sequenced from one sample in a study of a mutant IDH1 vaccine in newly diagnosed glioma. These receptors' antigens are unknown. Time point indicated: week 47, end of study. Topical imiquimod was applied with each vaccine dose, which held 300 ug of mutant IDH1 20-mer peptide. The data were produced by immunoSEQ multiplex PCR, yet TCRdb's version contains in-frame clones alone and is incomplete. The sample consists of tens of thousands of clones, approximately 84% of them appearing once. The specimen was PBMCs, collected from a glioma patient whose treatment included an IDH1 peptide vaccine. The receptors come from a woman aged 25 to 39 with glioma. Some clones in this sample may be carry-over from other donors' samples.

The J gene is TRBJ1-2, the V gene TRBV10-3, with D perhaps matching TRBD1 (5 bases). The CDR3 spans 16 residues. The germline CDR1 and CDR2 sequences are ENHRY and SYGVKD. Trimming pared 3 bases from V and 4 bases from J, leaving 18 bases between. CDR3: CAISESDQGWGYGYTF. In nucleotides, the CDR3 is TGTGCCATCAGTGAATCCGACCAGGGTTGGGGCTATGGCTACACCTTC.

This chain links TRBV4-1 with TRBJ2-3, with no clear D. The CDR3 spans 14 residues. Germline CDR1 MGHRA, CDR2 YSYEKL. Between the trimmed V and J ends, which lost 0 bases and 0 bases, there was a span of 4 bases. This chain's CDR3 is CASSQETSTDTQYF. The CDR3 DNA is TGCGCCAGCAGCCAAGAAACTAGCACAGATACGCAGTATTTT.

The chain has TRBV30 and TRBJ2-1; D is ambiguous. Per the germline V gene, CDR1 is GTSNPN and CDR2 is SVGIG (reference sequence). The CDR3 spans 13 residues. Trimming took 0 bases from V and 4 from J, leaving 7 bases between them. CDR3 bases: TGTGCCTGGAGTGTAGTCAGATACAATGAGCAGTTCTTC. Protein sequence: CAWSVVRYNEQFF.

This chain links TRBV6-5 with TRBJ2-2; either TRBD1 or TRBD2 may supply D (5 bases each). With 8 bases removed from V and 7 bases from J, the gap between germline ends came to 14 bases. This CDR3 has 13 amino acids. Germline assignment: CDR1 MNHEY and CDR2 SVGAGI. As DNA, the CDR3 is TGTGCCAGCGCCGGGACCGCGGGCGGGGAGCTGTTTTTT. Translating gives CASAGTAGGELFF.

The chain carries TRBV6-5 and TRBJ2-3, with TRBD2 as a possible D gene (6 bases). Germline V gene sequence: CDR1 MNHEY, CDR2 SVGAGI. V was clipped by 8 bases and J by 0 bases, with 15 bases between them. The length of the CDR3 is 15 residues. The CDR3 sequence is CASQDGGPSTDTQYF. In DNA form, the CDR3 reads TGTGCCAGCCAGGATGGAGGGCCTAGCACAGATACGCAGTATTTT.

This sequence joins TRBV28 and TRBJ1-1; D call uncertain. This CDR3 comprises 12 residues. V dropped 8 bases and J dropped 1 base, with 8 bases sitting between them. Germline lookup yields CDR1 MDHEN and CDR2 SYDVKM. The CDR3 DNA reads TGTGCCAGCGGTTATCCGAACACTGAAGCTTTCTTT. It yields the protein CASGYPNTEAFF.

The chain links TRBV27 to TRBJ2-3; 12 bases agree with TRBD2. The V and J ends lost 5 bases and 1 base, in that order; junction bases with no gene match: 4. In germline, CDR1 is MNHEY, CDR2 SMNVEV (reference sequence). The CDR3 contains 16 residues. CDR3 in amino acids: CASSLRLAGGTDTQYF. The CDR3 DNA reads TGTGCCAGCAGTCTGCGACTAGCGGGAGGCACAGATACGCAGTATTTT.